The 28 T cell receptor beta chains listed next were all sequenced from one sample in a study of molecular identifiers for immune sequencing clone quantification. TCRdb reprocessed the PCR reads via MiXCR and lists one record per CDR3 protein. Of about half a million distinct CDR3 sequences in the sample, 25% are singletons; the top ten hold 0.7% to 0.9%. The sample consisted of naive CD8+ T cells from blood, with Jurkat cell RNA spiked in. The subset denotes: FACS-sorted CD8+CD4-CCR7+CD45RA+ naive T cells. The receptor source for this set is a human donor in good health. Some libraries in this study had Jurkat cell RNA spiked in.

This clonotype was picked up a small number of times. The V call is TRBV11-2, the J call TRBJ2-5; D perhaps matches TRBD2 (5 bases). The CDR3 is made up of 15 amino acids. V lost 2 bases and J lost 5, with 15 bases in between. Germline CDR1 and CDR2: SGHAT and FQNNGV. CDR3 protein: CASSLSPGLAETQYF. The CDR3 DNA is TGTGCCAGCAGCTTAAGTCCGGGATTGGCGGAGACCCAGTACTTC.

The chain employs TRBV27 and TRBJ2-4; maybe TRBD2 (6 bases). The CDR3 extends over 14 amino acids. Trimming shortened V by 1 base and J by 7 bases, and 11 bases separated the two germline ends. Germline CDR1 reads MNHEY; CDR2 reads SMNVEV (reference sequence). The CDR3 here is CASSLLGGDNIQYF. In DNA form, the CDR3 reads TGTGCCAGCAGTTTATTGGGCGGGGATAACATTCAGTACTTC.

This clonotype showed up just a few times. V usage is TRBV19 and J usage is TRBJ2-3; D unclear. The CDR3 is 14 amino acids. In germline, CDR1 is LNHDA, CDR2 SQIVND (reference sequence). Trimming took 4 bases from V and 2 from J, leaving 10 bases between them. This CDR3 is CASSTGRYTDTQYF. The CDR3 nucleotides read TGTGCCAGTAGTACCGGACGTTACACAGATACGCAGTATTTT.

To note about this clonotype: This could be a read error, since a much larger clone is one nucleotide away. The chain uses TRBV5-6 and TRBJ1-3, with D possibly matching TRBD1 (5 bases). V dropped 4 bases and J dropped 7 bases, with 15 bases sitting between them. The CDR3 contains 14 residues. Germline loops: CDR1 SGHDT, CDR2 YYEEEE. CDR3 in DNA: TGTGCCAGCAGCCTGGAGGACACGGTGAACACCATATATTTT. Translation gives CASSLEDTVNTIYF.

There are a few counts of this clonotype. This sequence may be a read error, since a much larger clone differs from it by one base. The CDR3 spells CASSRFGQDMNAEAFF. CDR3 in DNA: TGTGCCAGCAGCCGGTTCGGACAGGACATGAACGCTGAAGCTTTCTTT. This chain joins TRBV9 and TRBJ1-1; 7 bases match TRBD1. Germline V gene data show CDR1 as SGDLS and CDR2 as YYNGEE. The CDR3 contains 16 residues.

This clonotype was detected many times. This rearrangement joins TRBV30 to TRBJ2-1; D remains unclear. Germline V gene data show CDR1 as GTSNPN and CDR2 as SVGIG (reference sequence). Deletions cut 4 bases from V and 6 bases from J, with 7 bases between. This CDR3 contains 11 residues. CDR3 amino acids: CAWNNANEQFF. Here the CDR3 DNA reads TGTGCCTGGAATAACGCCAATGAGCAGTTCTTC.

CDR3 loop: CASSPRTGASETQYF. CDR3 nucleotide sequence: TGTGCCAGCAGTCCACGGACAGGGGCAAGCGAGACCCAGTACTTC. The chain carries TRBV27 and TRBJ2-5; 9 positions match TRBD1. Germline values: CDR1 MNHEY, CDR2 SMNVEV (reference sequence). V lost 5 bases to trimming and J lost 5 bases; unmatched junction nucleotides: 9. The CDR3 extends over 15 amino acids.

In this sample, this clonotype turned up once. This clone may be a read error of a much larger clone one base away. The J gene is TRBJ2-3, the V gene TRBV28, with D possibly TRBD1 on 6 matching bases. The end of the DNA aligns better with TRBJ1-5, so the J call may be wrong. The germline V gene has CDR1 MDHEN and CDR2 SYDVKM. The length of the CDR3 is 15 residues. The chain's CDR3 is CASSLWDSPTDTQHF. As DNA, the CDR3 is TGTGCCAGCAGTTTATGGGACAGCCCCACAGATACGCAGCATTTT.

With regard to this clonotype: A much larger clone differs from this one at a single base, so this may be a read error. V gene TRBV12-3 or TRBV12-4 combines with J gene TRBJ1-1; possible D gene TRBD1, 6 bases. CDR3 length: 13 residues. Trimming took 2 bases from V and 6 from J, leaving 10 bases between them. The CDR3 here is CASSLPGGAEAFF. In DNA, the CDR3 is TGTGCCAGCAGTTTACCGGGGGGCGCTGAAGCTTTCTTT.

CDR3 in DNA: TGCGCCAGCAGCTCGGGACAGGGGATTTGGAACACTGAAGCTTTCTTT. Its protein product is CASSSGQGIWNTEAFF. This sequence joins TRBV5-1 and TRBJ1-1; 10 bases map to TRBD1. The CDR3 is 16 amino acids. From germline, CDR1 is SGHRS and CDR2 YFSETQ. V lost 3 bases and J lost 1; bases outside the gene matches: 6.

The chain links TRBV4-1 to TRBJ2-7, with TRBD1 as a possible D gene (6 bases). The ends were cut back, 0 bases at V and 2 bases at J, with 8 bases in the middle. This CDR3 is 14 amino acids long. Germline CDR1 is MGHRA and CDR2 is YSYEKL. CDR3 residues: CASSQEGQTYEQYF. The CDR3 DNA sequence: TGCGCCAGCAGCCAAGAAGGACAGACCTACGAGCAGTACTTC.

This clonotype was counted between two and nine times. The chain links TRBV4-1 to TRBJ1-6; D is undetermined. Germline values: CDR1 MGHRA, CDR2 YSYEKL. This CDR3 spans 13 amino acids. V was cut by 0 bases and J by 7 bases, with 4 bases left in between. Written as DNA, the CDR3 is TGCGCCAGCAGCCAAGAGCGGAATTCACCCCTCCACTTT. Its protein product is CASSQERNSPLHF.

This clonotype has ten or more counts. This chain uses TRBV9 with TRBJ2-5; D gene unclear. Looked up from germline, CDR1 is SGDLS and CDR2 is YYNGEE. The CDR3 has 13 amino acids. V lost 3 bases and J 0 bases, leaving 6 bases between the germline ends. CDR3 sequence: CASSDRYQETQYF. The DNA of the CDR3 is TGTGCCAGCAGCGACCGGTACCAAGAGACCCAGTACTTC.

This clonotype occurred a few times. This chain joins TRBV19 and TRBJ1-1; possible D gene TRBD1, 5 bases. Germline loops: CDR1 LNHDA, CDR2 SQIVND (reference sequence). Deletions cut 5 bases from V and 2 bases from J, with 12 bases between. This CDR3 is 14 amino acids long. The CDR3 is CASSYRDLNTEAFF. CDR3 sequence (DNA): TGTGCCAGTAGTTACCGGGACCTAAACACTGAAGCTTTCTTT.

As concerns this clonotype: This may arise from a read error, as a much more abundant clone is one base away. The rearrangement uses TRBV6-2 or TRBV6-3 and TRBJ1-5; possible D gene TRBD1, 6 bases. The CDR3 totals 15 residues. V lost 6 bases, J lost 0 bases, and 12 bases lay in between. The germline CDR1 and CDR2 sequences are MNHEY and SVGEGT. In DNA, the CDR3 is TGTGCCAGCAGCCCGACAGGAGATAGCAATCAGCCCCAGCATTTT. This sequence encodes CASSPTGDSNQPQHF.

In regard to this clonotype: This could be a read error, since a much larger clone is one nucleotide away. The chain recombines TRBV4-2 with TRBJ2-6; a weak D match, TRBD1 (5 bases). The CDR3 consists of 16 residues. Germline lookup yields CDR1 LGHNA and CDR2 YNFKEQ. The CDR3 bases are TGTGCCAGCAGCCAAGATCAGTACTCTGGGGCCAACGCCCTGACTTTC. This gives the protein CASSQDQYSGANALTF.

This clonotype has a handful of counts. The V call is TRBV6-5, the J call TRBJ2-3, with D maybe TRBD2 (5 bases). V shed 2 bases and J shed 6 bases, with 12 bases lying between them. CDR3 length: 14 residues. In germline, CDR1 is MNHEY, CDR2 SVGAGI. The CDR3 sequence is CASSYGPGGDTQYF. CDR3 bases: TGTGCCAGCAGTTACGGTCCCGGCGGGGATACGCAGTATTTT.

A remark on this clonotype: A junction end diverges from the germline sequence, so it may reflect a read error. The gene calls are TRBV7-3 and TRBJ2-7; perhaps TRBD2 as D (5 bases). CDR1 SGHTA and CDR2 FQGTGA come from the germline V gene. This CDR3 is 14 amino acids long. This CDR3 reads CAGSSDGNSCEQCF. CDR3 coding DNA: TGTGCCGGCAGCTCGGACGGGAACTCCTGCGAGCAGTGCTTC. Full variable domain (remainder filled in from reference TRBV7-3 and TRBJ2-7): GAGVSQTPSNKVTEKGKYVELRCDPISGHTALYWYRQSLGQGPEFLIYFQGTGAADDSGLPNDRFFAVRPEGSVSTLKIQRTERGDSAVYLCAGSSDGNSCEQCFGPGTRLTVT.

The chain has TRBV20-1 and TRBJ2-7; possibly TRBD1 for D (6 bases). V was cut by 3 bases and J by 0 bases, with 12 bases left in between. CDR1 is DFQATT and CDR2 is SNEGSKA in the germline V gene (reference sequence). The CDR3 is made up of 14 amino acids. The CDR3 loop is CSASWGLRSYEQYF. The CDR3 nucleotides read TGCAGTGCTAGTTGGGGGCTACGCTCCTACGAGCAGTACTTC.

In this sample, this clonotype turned up a few times. This chain links TRBV15 with TRBJ2-2; D gene unclear. The CDR3 runs to 12 residues. Germline V CDR1 and CDR2: LNHNV, YYDKDF (reference sequence). Trimming took off 5 bases at V and 7 bases at J, with 8 bases between the two ends. In DNA form, the CDR3 reads TGTGCCACCAGCTCAGAGCTCGGGGAGCTGTTTTTT. This sequence encodes CATSSELGELFF. The full variable domain, in which reference TRBV15 and TRBJ2-2 provide the parts outside the CDR3, is DAMVIQNPRYQVTQFGKPVTLSCSQTLNHNVMYWYQQKSSQAPKLLFHYYDKDFNNEADTPDNFQSRRPNTSFCFLDIRSPGLGDTAMYLCATSSELGELFFGEGSRLTVL.

The chain joins TRBV7-9 to TRBJ2-5; no clear D. V was pared by 5 bases and J by 2 bases, with 12 bases between. This CDR3 region has 14 residues. Germline CDR1 reads SEHNR; CDR2 reads FQNEAQ (reference sequence). DNA for the CDR3: TGTGCCAGCAGCCCCTTGACGGAACAAGAGACCCAGTACTTC. Translated, it gives CASSPLTEQETQYF.

The table lists this clonotype with a count of one. A single base separates this from a much larger clone, so it may be a read error. V gene TRBV5-1 combines with J gene TRBJ1-1; D is possibly TRBD1 (5 bases). Germline V CDR1 and CDR2: SGHRS, YFSETQ. The CDR3 spans 13 residues. In nucleotides, the CDR3 is TGCGCCTGCAGCTCGGCAGGGATCGCTGAAGCTTTCTTT. Amino acid sequence: CACSSAGIAEAFF.

This clonotype was picked up many times. The gene calls are TRBV29-1 and TRBJ1-5; TRBD1 aligns across 9 bases. Germline CDR1 reads SQVTM; CDR2 reads ANQGSEA. V was clipped by 6 bases and J by 3 bases; unmatched bases: 3. CDR3 size: 13 residues. The CDR3 loop is CSVWTGDNQPQHF. The CDR3 region has the DNA TGCAGCGTCTGGACAGGGGACAATCAGCCCCAGCATTTT.

The CDR3 here is CASSLAPSGGDTGELFF. The CDR3 DNA follows: TGTGCCAGCAGCTTAGCCCCGAGCGGGGGTGACACCGGGGAGCTGTTTTTT. The V gene is TRBV7-8, the J gene TRBJ2-2; 8 bases agree with TRBD2. J lost 3 bases, V lost 0 bases, and 6 bases had no gene match. CDR3 length: 17 residues. CDR1 is SGHVS, CDR2 FQNEAQ, per germline.

V and J are TRBV28 and TRBJ2-7, with 9 bases matching TRBD2. This CDR3 is built from 13 residues. Per the germline V gene, CDR1 is MDHEN and CDR2 is SYDVKM. Losses at the gene ends were 2 bases for V and 6 bases for J; bases not matched to a gene: 2. The CDR3 DNA is TGTGCCAGCAGTTTAGCTAGCGGGATCGAGCAGTACTTC. It translates to CASSLASGIEQYF.

This clonotype occurred a few times. The rearrangement joins TRBV7-9 to TRBJ1-1, with D unclear. The germline V gene has CDR1 SEHNR and CDR2 FQNEAQ (reference sequence). CDR3 length equals 15 residues. The germline V and J ends were trimmed by 3 bases and 0 bases, with 11 bases remaining between them. CDR3 protein: CASSFEGRMNTEAFF. CDR3 in DNA: TGTGCCAGCAGCTTTGAGGGCAGGATGAACACTGAAGCTTTCTTT.

V gene TRBV7-9 combines with J gene TRBJ2-2, with D uncertain. CDR1 is SEHNR and CDR2 is FQNEAQ in the germline V gene (reference sequence). This CDR3 comprises 12 residues. V gave up 7 bases and J gave up 5 bases, with 8 bases separating them. The CDR3 DNA reads TGTGCCAGCACCTTTCATACCGGGGAGCTGTTTTTT. Amino acids: CASTFHTGELFF. Full variable domain (missing parts from reference TRBV7-9 and TRBJ2-2): DTGVSQNPRHKITKRGQNVTFRCDPISEHNRLYWYRQTLGQGPEFLTYFQNEAQLEKSRLLSDRFSAERPKGSFSTLEIQRTEQGDSAMYLCASTFHTGELFFGEGSRLTVL.

This clonotype was counted once. V and J are TRBV7-9 and TRBJ2-5; D not resolved. The CDR3 is made up of 16 amino acids. Looked up from germline, CDR1 is SEHNR and CDR2 is FQNEAQ (reference sequence). V lost 5 bases to trimming and J lost 5 bases, with 21 bases between them. The CDR3 DNA sequence: TGTGCCAGCAGCACATCCTCCGGGCCAGCCTGGGAGACCCAGTACTTC. Protein product: CASSTSSGPAWETQYF.